Listed below are T cell receptor beta chains from one sample, sequenced in a study of blood T cell repertoires in COVID-19. The protocol was immunoSEQ multiplex PCR, while the TCRdb copy is restricted to in-frame clones and leaves out a portion. This repertoire shows some 460,000 clones, about 85% found once; its top ten account for nearly 2%. Sequencing was carried out using PBMCs or T cells enriched from blood (not recorded which). The origin of the receptors is a woman under 30 with acute COVID-19. Both conserved end residues are part of each CDR3. A D gene is named only where the DNA matches it firmly.

NA | TRBV28 | CASIMMGGDEKLFF
TRBD1 | TRBV5-5 | CASSRGTGENTEAFF
NA | TRBV28 | CASNFMGGKETQYF
NA | TRBV29-1 | CSVDTTGLGGYGYTF
NA | TRBV24-1 | CATSAPAGVYNEQFF
NA | TRBV19 | CAKPGQLRPVTDEQFF
TRBD1 | TRBV7-8 | CASSTPDRVQPQHF
TRBD1 | TRBV18 | CASSPGQTGNEQFF
NA | TRBV9 | CASSVEWDIPVYEQYF
TRBD2 | TRBV7-2 | CASSLAWGRGVNEQFF
NA | TRBV11-2 | CASSLLSDTQYF
TRBD1 | TRBV18 | CASSPGTGRFYGYTF
NA | TRBV7-6 | CASSLGDTDTQYF
NA | TRBV27 | CASSFLTGTNYGYTF
NA | TRBV6-4 | CASRAETVGGYEQYF
NA | TRBV2 | CASKIQGGGFEQYF
TRBD2 | TRBV28 | CASSRRLAGGRYEQYF
NA | TRBV5-4 | CASSLEGGRAQYF
NA | TRBV5-8 | CASSFGRGYGYTF
TRBD2 | TRBV10-1 | CASSESLARGGQFF
NA | TRBV19 | CASSIQLGPFYGYTF
TRBD2 | TRBV7-6 | CASSASSGGSYEQYF
TRBD1 | TRBV28 | CASSPGQAFLGYTF
NA | TRBV2 | CASSVSESNEQFF
TRBD1 | TRBV5-1 | CASSFPDRVYEQYF
TRBD1 | TRBV19 | CASSLGQLNTEAFF
NA | TRBV2 | CASSEPGEQYF
TRBD2 | TRBV5-1 | CASSLGQRENGELFF
NA | TRBV15 | CATSRVETQGETQYF
TRBD1 | TRBV7-9 | CASSHPGQAKSPLHF
NA | TRBV7-2 | CASSLAGMFTGELFF
TRBD2 | TRBV27 | CATLPSGPNNEQFF
TRBD2 | TRBV10-2 | CASGTSPGELFF
TRBD2 | TRBV7-9 | CASSLPTSGEQFF
NA | TRBV24-1 | CATSPPTGAGGTDTQYF
NA | TRBV12-3/TRBV12-4 | CASKGPGKTQYF
TRBD1 | TRBV28 | CASNPGQGRGETQYF
TRBD1 | TRBV4-1 | CASSLGQGAYEQYF
NA | TRBV9 | CASSLGGSETQYF
NA | TRBV28 | CASSVGFNEKLFF
NA | TRBV13 | CASSLTSLGEGGYTF
NA | TRBV5-4 | CASSSRGKRTGELFF
TRBD2 | TRBV29-1 | CSVGTVRLAEGYEQYF
TRBD1 | TRBV18 | CASSAGQGTGSNQPQHF
TRBD2 | TRBV6-5 | CASSYSSLADEQYF